One and the same sample provided the 13 T cell receptor beta chains below, sequenced in a study of blood T cell repertoires in COVID-19. Profiling relied on immunoSEQ multiplex PCR, and the TCRdb table lists in-frame clones only, not all of them. The sample shows hundreds of thousands of clones, roughly 87% of them seen only once. Sequenced input: peripheral blood. All receptors come from a man aged 55 to 70 who had recovered from COVID-19.

This clone occurred once. Other DNA sequences in this sample translate to the same CDR3. The genes are TRBV5-1 and TRBJ1-3; perhaps TRBD1 as D (6 bases). The V end was cut by 5 bases, the J end by 0 bases, with 12 bases between. Germline CDR1 SGHRS, CDR2 YFSETQ. This CDR3 has 15 amino acids. The CDR3 protein is CASSSQGSSGNTIYF. The CDR3 DNA is TGCGCCAGCAGTTCTCAGGGGAGCTCTGGAAACACCATATATTTT. The complete variable domain, with remaining parts taken from reference TRBV5-1 and TRBJ1-3, reads KAGVTQTPRYLIKTRGQQVTLSCSPISGHRSVSWYQQTPGQGLQFLFEYFSETQRNKGNFPGRFSGRQFSNSRSEMNVSTLELGDSALYLCASSSQGSSGNTIYFGEGSWLTVV.

This chain uses TRBV5-6 with TRBJ2-5; 9 bases align to TRBD1. Looked up from germline, CDR1 is SGHDT and CDR2 is YYEEEE. The length of the CDR3 is 15 residues. V gave up 2 bases and J gave up 5 bases; unmatched junction bases: 7. The CDR3 here is CASSFGYRGRETQYF. The CDR3 DNA reads as TGTGCCAGCAGCTTTGGCTACAGGGGGCGGGAGACCCAGTACTTC. Drawing the rest from reference TRBV5-6 and TRBJ2-5, the complete variable domain is DAGVTQSPTHLIKTRGQQVTLRCSPKSGHDTVSWYQQALGQGPQFIFQYYEEEERQRGNFPDRFSGHQFPNYSSELNVNALLLGDSALYLCASSFGYRGRETQYFGPGTRLLVL.

The V and J genes are TRBV10-2 and TRBJ1-2, with D unclear. The length of the CDR3 is 14 residues. Trimming cost V 5 bases and J 5 bases, with 15 bases left between them. Germline assignment: CDR1 WSHSY and CDR2 SAAADI. This CDR3 is CASSFDPARYGYTF. The CDR3 DNA is TGCGCCAGCAGTTTTGACCCAGCCAGGTATGGCTACACCTTC.

The chain employs TRBV18 and TRBJ1-1; D is perhaps TRBD1 (5 bases). V was trimmed by 5 bases and J by 0 bases, leaving 7 bases between them. Germline loops: CDR1 KGHSH, CDR2 LQKENI. The CDR3 length is 13 residues. CDR3 nucleotides: TGTGCCAGCTCAGGGGGGGTGAACACTGAAGCTTTCTTT. Translated, it gives CASSGGVNTEAFF. Together with reference TRBV18 and TRBJ1-1, the CDR3 gives the full variable domain: NAGVMQNPRHLVRRRGQEARLRCSPMKGHSHVYWYRQLPEEGLKFMVYLQKENIIDESGMPKERFSAEFPKEGPSILRIQQVVRGDSAAYFCASSGGVNTEAFFGQGTRLTVV.

This sequence joins TRBV2 and TRBJ2-5; TRBD1 might be the D (6 bases). Trimming removed 10 bases at V and 4 bases at J, with 16 bases between. The CDR3 contains 13 residues. Germline V CDR1 and CDR2: SNHLY, FYNNEI. The CDR3 coding sequence is TGTGCCATTCCTTCGACAGGCAGAGAGACCCAGTACTTC. Its protein is CAIPSTGRETQYF.

The chain combines TRBV10-3 with TRBJ2-5, with D possibly matching TRBD1 (5 bases). The length of the CDR3 is 13 residues. Germline V gene lookup returns CDR1 ENHRY and CDR2 SYGVKD. V was trimmed by 6 bases and J by 0 bases, leaving 8 bases between them. The CDR3, as DNA: TGTGCCATCAGCGACAGAAACCAAGAGACCCAGTACTTC. Its translation: CAISDRNQETQYF.

The rearrangement joins TRBV10-2 to TRBJ2-1; possibly TRBD2 for D (5 bases). Trimming removed 5 bases from V and 4 bases from J, with 12 bases in between. CDR3 size: 14 residues. The V gene's germline CDR1 is WSHSY and CDR2 SAAADI. The CDR3: CASSNSRGYNEQFF. The CDR3 bases are TGCGCCAGCAGTAACTCCCGGGGATACAATGAGCAGTTCTTC.

This chain joins TRBV2 and TRBJ2-7, with 9 bases aligning to TRBD1. Germline values: CDR1 SNHLY, CDR2 FYNNEI. This CDR3 has 15 amino acids. The V and J ends lost 6 bases and 5 bases, in that order; junction bases with no gene match: 11. The CDR3 is CASRGPPGQGNEQYF. In nucleotides, the CDR3 is TGTGCCAGCAGAGGACCCCCGGGACAGGGTAACGAGCAGTACTTC.

V is TRBV9 and J is TRBJ1-6; 8 bases agree with TRBD1. This CDR3 has 16 residues. CDR1 and CDR2 (germline): SGDLS, YYNGEE. V was pared by 3 bases and J by 7 bases, with 9 bases of the junction left unmatched. This chain's CDR3 is CASSAGTGPPNSPLHF. The CDR3 DNA sequence: TGTGCCAGCAGCGCCGGGACAGGACCGCCCAATTCACCCCTCCACTTT.

J is TRBJ1-5 and V is TRBV19; D unresolved. CDR1 and CDR2 from the germline V gene are LNHDA and SQIVND (reference sequence). Trimming took off 5 bases at V and 5 bases at J, with 13 bases between the two ends. This CDR3 region has 14 residues. CDR3 bases: TGTGCCAGTAGTCAAGGGAGAGTGGATCAGCCCCAGCATTTT. Encoded protein: CASSQGRVDQPQHF.

In its sample, this clone was seen once. This chain links TRBV27 with TRBJ2-1; the D gene is possibly TRBD2 (5 bases). The CDR3 has 13 amino acids. Trimming pared 3 bases from V and 4 bases from J, leaving 7 bases between. Germline assignment: CDR1 MNHEY and CDR2 SMNVEV (reference sequence). DNA for the CDR3: TGTGCCAGCAGTTTTCGCGGGTACAATGAGCAGTTCTTC. Its protein is CASSFRGYNEQFF.

The CDR3 bases are TGTGCCAGCAGCTCCGTGGCGGGGGCGCCGACCGGGGAGCTGTTTTTT. It codes for CASSSVAGAPTGELFF. The rearrangement uses TRBV9 and TRBJ2-2, with D tentatively TRBD2 (7 bases). Germline assignment: CDR1 SGDLS and CDR2 YYNGEE. The CDR3 has 16 amino acids. The V end lost 4 bases, the J end lost 5 bases, and 18 bases lay between the germline ends.

CDR3 sequence: CASSIRARGDTQYF. The CDR3 nucleotides read TGTGCCAGTAGTATCAGGGCTCGAGGAGATACGCAGTATTTT. This chain connects TRBV19 to TRBJ2-3, with D possibly TRBD1 on 5 matching bases. Trimming removed 3 bases from V and 5 bases from J, with 12 bases in between. Germline V gene lookup returns CDR1 LNHDA and CDR2 SQIVND (reference sequence). This CDR3 spans 14 amino acids.